The 12 T cell receptor beta chains below all came from one sample that was sequenced in a study of cytomegalovirus exposure and HLA in healthy donors. Profiled with immunoSEQ multiplex PCR; TCRdb holds only in-frame clones, not every one. Of around 250,000 clones listed, 90% are singletons. Material for sequencing was PBMCs. These receptor sequences come from a woman aged 25 to 39 in good health and CMV-seronegative.

The chain joins TRBV6-5 to TRBJ2-7, with D unclear. V shed 0 bases and J shed 5 bases, with 11 bases lying between them. The CDR3 is made up of 14 amino acids. Germline lookup yields CDR1 MNHEY and CDR2 SVGAGI. The DNA for the CDR3 is TGTGCCAGCAGTTACTCGGCGATGGGTGACGAGCAGTACTTC. Its translation: CASSYSAMGDEQYF.

The chain carries TRBV7-7 and TRBJ2-5; D is possibly TRBD2 (6 bases). The CDR3 consists of 14 residues. V lost 3 bases and J lost 7, with 15 bases in between. CDR1 is SSHAT, CDR2 FNYEAQ, per germline (reference sequence). In DNA, the CDR3 is TGTGCCAGCAGCTTCAGTAGACTAGAAGGGACCCAGTACTTC. This encodes CASSFSRLEGTQYF. The complete variable domain, with remaining parts taken from reference TRBV7-7 and TRBJ2-5, reads GAGVSQSPRYKVTKRGQDVTLRCDPISSHATLYWYQQALGQGPEFLTYFNYEAQPDKSGLPSDRFSAERPEGSISTLTIQRTEQRDSAMYRCASSFSRLEGTQYFGPGTRLLVL.

The DNA for the CDR3 is TGTGCCAGCAGTTACCGGCACCCAACTAATGAAAAACTGTTTTTT. Residues: CASSYRHPTNEKLFF. V is TRBV6-5 and J is TRBJ1-4; D is uncertain. Trimming shortened V by 2 bases and J by 0 bases, and 7 bases separated the two germline ends. The germline CDR1 and CDR2 sequences are MNHEY and SVGAGI. There are 15 residues in the CDR3.

J is TRBJ2-1 and V is TRBV6-5, with a possible D match to TRBD2 (6 bases). The V end was cut by 6 bases, the J end by 0 bases, with 12 bases between. The germline V gene encodes CDR1 MNHEY and CDR2 SVGAGI. CDR3 size: 15 residues. CDR3 amino acids: CASRLKTSSYNEQFF. For the CDR3, the DNA is TGTGCCAGCAGGCTAAAGACTAGCTCCTACAATGAGCAGTTCTTC.

The chain is built from TRBV27 and TRBJ1-4; 8 positions agree with TRBD1. From germline, CDR1 is MNHEY and CDR2 SMNVEV (reference sequence). The CDR3 covers 13 residues. V trimming: 0 bases; J trimming: 12 bases; junction bases outside the gene matches: 3. The CDR3 nucleotides read TGTGCCAGCAGTTTATCGAGGACAGGGCAACTGTTTTTT. Protein sequence: CASSLSRTGQLFF.

This clone was observed a few times. The genes are TRBV27 and TRBJ2-3, with D hard to call. V lost 5 bases to trimming and J lost 2 bases, with 14 bases between them. Germline V gene data show CDR1 as MNHEY and CDR2 as SMNVEV (reference sequence). This CDR3 has 15 residues. In nucleotides, the CDR3 is TGTGCCAGCAGTCTAGTTCCCCACTCCACAGATACGCAGTATTTT. It encodes CASSLVPHSTDTQYF.

This clone was observed once. This rearrangement joins TRBV7-2 to TRBJ2-1; D ambiguous. The length of the CDR3 is 15 residues. The germline V and J ends were trimmed by 4 bases and 5 bases, with 15 bases remaining between them. In germline, CDR1 is SGHTA, CDR2 FQGNSA. The CDR3 spells CASSSDLGSHNEQFF. The CDR3 DNA reads TGTGCCAGCAGCTCAGACCTGGGCAGTCACAATGAGCAGTTCTTC.

This chain connects TRBV18 to TRBJ2-1, with 7 bases matching TRBD2. The CDR3 loop spans 15 amino acids. Germline CDR1 and CDR2: KGHSH and LQKENI. V lost 3 bases and J lost 9; bases outside the gene matches: 11. CDR3 in DNA: TGTGCCAGCTCACCCTTTCAGGGAGGGCCCGGTGAGCAGTTCTTC. Residues: CASSPFQGGPGEQFF.

This clone appeared once. The chain couples TRBV6-5 to TRBJ2-1; possible D gene TRBD1, 6 bases. V lost 7 bases, J lost 0 bases, and 13 bases lay in between. In germline, CDR1 is MNHEY, CDR2 SVGAGI. The CDR3 loop spans 15 amino acids. As DNA, the CDR3 is TGTGCCAGCAACCCGGACAGTAGCTCCTACAATGAGCAGTTCTTC. Its translation: CASNPDSSSYNEQFF.

CDR3 DNA: TGTGCCAGCAGTACGGGGGGTGAGCAGTTCTTC. Its protein is CASSTGGEQFF. J is TRBJ2-1 and V is TRBV6-5, with 7 nucleotides matching TRBD2. The CDR3 is 11 residues long. The V gene end was trimmed by 5 bases and the J gene end by 9 bases; junction bases not matched to a gene: 1. The germline V gene has CDR1 MNHEY and CDR2 SVGAGI.

The chain joins TRBV27 to TRBJ2-7; 12 bases match TRBD2. This CDR3 spans 15 amino acids. CDR1 and CDR2 (germline): MNHEY, SMNVEV (reference sequence). V gave up 7 bases and J gave up 1 base; unmatched junction bases: 5. The DNA for the CDR3 is TGTGCCAGCACTCCACTAGCGGGAGGTTCCTACGAGCAGTACTTC. It encodes CASTPLAGGSYEQYF.

The chain uses TRBV15 and TRBJ1-4, with 9 bases that match TRBD1. Trimming cost V 1 base and J 7 bases; bases outside gene matches: 10. CDR3 size: 17 residues. Looked up from germline, CDR1 is LNHNV and CDR2 is YYDKDF (reference sequence). In DNA form, the CDR3 reads TGTGCCACCAGCAGAGCACAGGGGGCAACGGGGAGTGAAAAACTGTTTTTT. It translates to CATSRAQGATGSEKLFF.